What follows is one T cell receptor (beta chain) and its context. These data come from a study of T cells in tuberculosis. Here immunoSEQ multiplex PCR was the method, and the copy in TCRdb shows in-frame clones only, minus some. The sample holds tens of thousands of clones; about 95% are singletons and the top ten take roughly 2.5%. There are 15 residues in the CDR3. Germline V gene sequence: CDR1 SGHNT, CDR2 YYREEE (reference sequence). V lost 2 bases to trimming and J lost 5 bases; unmatched junction nucleotides: 8. Sequencing was done on a sample of PBMCs. The source of this sequence is a donor between 10 and 35 years old with latent tuberculosis or without tuberculosis infection. The genes are TRBV5-4 and TRBJ2-3; 7 bases match TRBD2. This CDR3 reads CASSLGGRAGDTQYF. The CDR3 nucleotides read TGTGCCAGCAGCTTAGGTGGGAGGGCCGGAGATACGCAGTATTTT.